Below, 19 T cell receptor beta chains from the same sample are listed, as sequenced in a study of identical twins. MiXCR was run by TCRdb on the 5' RACE reads, yielding one entry per CDR3 protein. The sample lists 400,000 to 500,000 distinct CDR3 sequences, around an eighth occurring once. The same data also went into a second study, on yellow fever vaccine responses in identical twins.

Sequencing was done on a sample of CD4+ T cells sorted from blood. These receptors were taken from a woman aged 18-30 years in good health.

J is TRBJ2-3 and V is TRBV5-5; D might be TRBD1 or TRBD2, each matching 6 bases. V lost 0 bases and J lost 1, with 12 bases in between. The CDR3 is 16 residues long. The germline gives CDR1 SGHKS, CDR2 YYEKEE (reference sequence). The CDR3 reads CASSLEGGWGTDTQYF. The CDR3 nucleotides read TGTGCCAGCAGCTTGGAAGGGGGGTGGGGCACAGATACGCAGTATTTT.

This clonotype occurred many times. The V and J genes are TRBV12-3 or TRBV12-4 and TRBJ2-3; D possibly corresponds to TRBD1 (6 bases). Trimming removed 0 bases at V and 3 bases at J, with 10 bases between. The CDR3 has 15 residues. DNA for the CDR3: TGTGCCAGCAGTTTAGCGGGGGCGCGAACAGATACGCAGTATTTT. This sequence encodes CASSLAGARTDTQYF.

The chain links TRBV30 to TRBJ2-7, with 8 bases identical to TRBD2. The CDR3 loop spans 13 amino acids. The junction had 9 bases not matched to a gene; V was cut back by 6 bases and J by 5 bases. The germline gives CDR1 GTSNPN, CDR2 SVGIG (reference sequence). The CDR3 protein is CACRSGRSHEQYF. The CDR3 DNA is TGTGCCTGCCGGAGCGGGAGAAGCCACGAGCAGTACTTC.

This clonotype was counted once. V and J are TRBV11-2 and TRBJ2-3, with 10 bases that match TRBD2. The J segment lost 4 bases and the V segment lost 8 bases, leaving 9 bases of the junction unmatched. The CDR3 spans 15 residues. The germline CDR1 and CDR2 sequences are SGHAT and FQNNGV. CDR3 amino acids: CASEPGLAIADTQYF. CDR3 bases: TGTGCCAGCGAGCCGGGACTAGCGATAGCAGATACGCAGTATTTT. Drawing the rest from reference TRBV11-2 and TRBJ2-3, the complete variable domain is EAGVAQSPRYKIIEKRQSVAFWCNPISGHATLYWYQQILGQGPKLLIQFQNNGVVDDSQLPKDRFSAERLKGVDSTLKIQPAKLEDSAVYLCASEPGLAIADTQYFGPGTRLTVL.

The chain combines TRBV7-2 with TRBJ1-1, with D maybe TRBD1 (6 bases). CDR1 SGHTA and CDR2 FQGNSA come from the germline V gene. V was cut by 10 bases and J by 0 bases, with 15 bases left in between. This CDR3 contains 14 residues. In DNA form, the CDR3 reads TGTGCCACAAAGGCGGGGGCGGTGAACACTGAAGCTTTCTTT. It is translated as CATKAGAVNTEAFF.

The chain carries TRBV3-1 and TRBJ2-7, with no clear D. This CDR3 is built from 13 residues. The germline V and J ends were trimmed by 2 bases and 0 bases, with 5 bases remaining between them. Germline lookup yields CDR1 LGHDT and CDR2 YNNKEL (reference sequence). Written as DNA, the CDR3 is TGTGCCAGCAGCCAACTGAGCTCCTACGAGCAGTACTTC. Residues: CASSQLSSYEQYF.

This clonotype has more than one count but fewer than ten. The chain carries TRBV6-2 or TRBV6-3 and TRBJ2-7, with D hard to call. CDR3 length: 13 residues. Trimming cost V 7 bases and J 1 base, with 11 bases left between them. CDR1 MNHEY and CDR2 SVGEGT come from the germline V gene. The CDR3, as DNA: TGTGCCAGCAAGAATAGTGGGTCCTACGAGCAGTACTTC. The encoded protein is CASKNSGSYEQYF.

CDR3: CASSLAGTGNSGANVLTF. Written as DNA, the CDR3 is TGTGCCAGCAGCCTCGCCGGGACGGGCAATTCTGGGGCCAACGTCCTGACTTTC. V gene TRBV3-1 combines with J gene TRBJ2-6, with D possibly being TRBD1 or TRBD2 (5 bases each). CDR1 is LGHDT, CDR2 YNNKEL, per germline (reference sequence). The CDR3 is 18 amino acids. V was pared by 4 bases and J by 1 base, with 17 bases between.

The rearrangement uses TRBV18 and TRBJ2-2; maybe TRBD1 (5 bases). Germline CDR1 KGHSH, CDR2 LQKENI. V lost 0 bases, J lost 2 bases, and 7 bases lay in between. The CDR3 length is 15 residues. The DNA of the CDR3 is TGTGCCAGCTCACCACCCAGGGAAAACACCGGGGAGCTGTTTTTT. Translated, it gives CASSPPRENTGELFF.

The chain combines TRBV3-1 with TRBJ2-1, with 7 bases fitting TRBD2. This CDR3 comprises 15 residues. Germline lookup yields CDR1 LGHDT and CDR2 YNNKEL (reference sequence). V dropped 0 bases and J dropped 4; count of bases not matched to a gene: 3. The CDR3, as DNA: TGTGCCAGCAGCCAAGAGGTCGGGGGGTACAATGAGCAGTTCTTC. Amino acids: CASSQEVGGYNEQFF.

The chain is built from TRBV3-1 and TRBJ2-5; D tentatively reads TRBD1 or TRBD2 (5 bases each). CDR3 size: 13 residues. The germline CDR1 and CDR2 sequences are LGHDT and YNNKEL (reference sequence). Trimming pared 3 bases from V and 11 bases from J, leaving 16 bases between. CDR3 coding DNA: TGTGCCAGCAGCCACGGGGCGGTAATGACTCAGTACTTC. Translation: CASSHGAVMTQYF.

The sample holds a few counts of this clonotype. The chain couples TRBV7-9 to TRBJ2-1; D unclear. V gave up 2 bases and J gave up 2 bases, with 7 bases separating them. The CDR3 totals 14 residues. Per germline, CDR1 SEHNR and CDR2 FQNEAQ (reference sequence). The CDR3 region has the DNA TGTGCCAGCAGCTTAACTACCCCCTACAATGAGCAGTTCTTC. It translates to CASSLTTPYNEQFF.

This clonotype has a handful of counts. The chain uses TRBV5-1 and TRBJ2-7, with no clear D. Per the germline V gene, CDR1 is SGHRS and CDR2 is YFSETQ. The CDR3 has 16 residues. Trimming left V 0 bases short and J 6 bases short, with 19 bases between. The CDR3 DNA follows: TGCGCCAGCAGCTTGGATTTGGGCAGTCGTTTCAGCGAGCAGTACTTC. Translating it yields CASSLDLGSRFSEQYF.

This clonotype has only a few counts. The chain combines TRBV6-5 with TRBJ2-3; 8 bases line up with TRBD2. The CDR3 has 18 residues. The J segment lost 2 bases and the V segment lost 0 bases, leaving 10 bases of the junction unmatched. Germline V gives CDR1 MNHEY, CDR2 SVGAGI. CDR3 nucleotides: TGTGCCAGCAGTTACTCGATGGGTAGCGGGGACATCACAGATACGCAGTATTTT. Translation gives CASSYSMGSGDITDTQYF.

The chain has TRBV20-1 and TRBJ2-4; D is tentatively TRBD1 or TRBD2 (5 bases each). Trimming took off 0 bases at V and 2 bases at J, with 14 bases between the two ends. Germline assignment: CDR1 DFQATT and CDR2 SNEGSKA (reference sequence). This CDR3 spans 16 amino acids. This CDR3 reads CSARDRGALTKNIQYF. The CDR3 DNA reads TGCAGTGCTAGAGATCGAGGGGCGCTGACCAAAAACATTCAGTACTTC.

This chain links TRBV29-1 with TRBJ2-1, with 7 bases identical to TRBD2. This CDR3 contains 15 residues. Germline CDR1 reads SQVTM; CDR2 reads ANQGSEA. V was clipped by 7 bases and J by 7 bases; unmatched bases: 16. CDR3 bases: TGCAGCGCCGTGGGGAGGGATGGGAAAAGGAATGAGCAGTTCTTC. Protein: CSAVGRDGKRNEQFF.

The chain links TRBV28 to TRBJ2-7; possibly TRBD1 for D (6 bases). Germline V gives CDR1 MDHEN, CDR2 SYDVKM. CDR3 length equals 15 residues. V dropped 10 bases and J dropped 0 bases, with 19 bases sitting between them. The CDR3: CATTPHEGGSYEQYF. Written as DNA, the CDR3 is TGTGCCACTACACCCCACGAAGGGGGCTCCTACGAGCAGTACTTC.

This chain links TRBV6-5 with TRBJ2-7, with D maybe TRBD1 (6 bases). This CDR3 is 11 amino acids long. CDR1 and CDR2 (germline): MNHEY, SVGAGI. Trimming cost V 9 bases and J 5 bases, with 11 bases left between them. CDR3 residues: CASRRGHEQYF. CDR3 bases: TGTGCCAGTCGCAGGGGTCACGAGCAGTACTTC.

V is TRBV12-3 or TRBV12-4 and J is TRBJ1-1; D is unclear. CDR3 length: 14 residues. Trimming shortened V by 5 bases and J by 3 bases, and 13 bases separated the two germline ends. The CDR3 protein is CASSMVPMDTEAFF. The CDR3 DNA reads as TGTGCCAGCAGTATGGTCCCCATGGACACTGAAGCTTTCTTT.